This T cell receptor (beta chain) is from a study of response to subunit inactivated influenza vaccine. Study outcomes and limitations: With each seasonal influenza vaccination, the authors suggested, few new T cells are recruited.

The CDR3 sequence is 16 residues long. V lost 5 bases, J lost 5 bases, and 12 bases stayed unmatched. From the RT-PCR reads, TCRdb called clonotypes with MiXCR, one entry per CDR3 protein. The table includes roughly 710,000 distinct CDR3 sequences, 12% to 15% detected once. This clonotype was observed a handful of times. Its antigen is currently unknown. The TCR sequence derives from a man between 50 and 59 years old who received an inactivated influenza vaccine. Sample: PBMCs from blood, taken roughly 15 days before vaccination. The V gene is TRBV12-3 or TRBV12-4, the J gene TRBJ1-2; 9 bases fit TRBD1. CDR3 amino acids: CASSPGTGLTSYGYTF. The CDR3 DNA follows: TGTGCCAGCAGTCCCGGGACAGGGCTGACCTCATATGGCTACACCTTC.